This TCR beta chain was recovered during a study of shared clonotypes between healthy human individuals. About the study: For every donor, three CD4 naive, three CD4 memory, two CD8 naive and one CD8 memory plates were used.

The table came from immunoSEQ multiplex PCR; TCRdb's copy has only in-frame clones and leaves some out. The table lists millions of clones, about 95% of them singletons. Naive CD8 populations comprised CD45RO-negative cells positively selected for CCR7, excluding terminally differentiated effector memory CD45RA+ cells. Donors, without exception, were Caucasian adults residing in Nashville, Tennessee. The CDR3 extends over 14 amino acids. Germline V gene data show CDR1 as MNHEY and CDR2 as SMNVEV (reference sequence). V lost 6 bases, J lost 3 bases, and 15 bases lay in between. The V call is TRBV27, the J call TRBJ2-7; D might be TRBD1 or TRBD2, each matching 5 bases. The sequence came from a man younger than 35 in good health. Sequencing was done on a sample of naive CD8+ T cells sorted from blood. CDR3 DNA sequence: TGTGCCAGCAGCACAACGGGACGGTTCTACGAGCAGTACTTC. Translating it yields CASSTTGRFYEQYF.